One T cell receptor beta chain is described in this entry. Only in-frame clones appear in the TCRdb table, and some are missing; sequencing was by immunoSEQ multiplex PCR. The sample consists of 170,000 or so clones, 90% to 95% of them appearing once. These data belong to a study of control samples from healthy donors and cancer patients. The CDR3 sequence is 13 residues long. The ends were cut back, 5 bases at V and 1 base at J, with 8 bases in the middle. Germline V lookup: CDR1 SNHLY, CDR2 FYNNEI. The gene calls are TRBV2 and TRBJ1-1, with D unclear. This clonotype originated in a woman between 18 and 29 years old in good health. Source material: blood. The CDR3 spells CASSPERNTEAFF. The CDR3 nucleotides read TGTGCCAGCAGTCCGGAGAGGAACACTGAAGCTTTCTTT.